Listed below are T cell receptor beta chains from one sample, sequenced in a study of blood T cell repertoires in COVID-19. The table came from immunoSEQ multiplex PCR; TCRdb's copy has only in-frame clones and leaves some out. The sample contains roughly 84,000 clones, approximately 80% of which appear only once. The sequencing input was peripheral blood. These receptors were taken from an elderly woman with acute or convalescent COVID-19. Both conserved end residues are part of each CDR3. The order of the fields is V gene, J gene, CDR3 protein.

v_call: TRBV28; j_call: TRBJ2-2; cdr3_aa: CASSPPGRGLGELFF
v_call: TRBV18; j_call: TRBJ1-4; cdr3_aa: CASSPYQGEKLFF
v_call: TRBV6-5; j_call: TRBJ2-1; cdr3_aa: CASEAGQGTHNEQFF
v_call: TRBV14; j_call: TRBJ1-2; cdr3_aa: CASSQISGRGYTF
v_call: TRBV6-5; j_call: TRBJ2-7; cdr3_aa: CASSYRDRAHYEQYF
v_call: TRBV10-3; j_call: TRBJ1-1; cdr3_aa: CAISVGRGTEAFF
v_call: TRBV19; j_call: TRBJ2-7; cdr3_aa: CASSEGLTYEQYF
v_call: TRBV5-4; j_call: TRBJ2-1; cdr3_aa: CASSRGGVNYNEQFF
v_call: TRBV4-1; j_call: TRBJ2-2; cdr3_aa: CASSQIDLMVYGELFF
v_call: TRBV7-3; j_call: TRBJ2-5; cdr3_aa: CASSSGLGNQETQYF
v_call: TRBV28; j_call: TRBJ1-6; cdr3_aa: CASSPGGYNSPLHF
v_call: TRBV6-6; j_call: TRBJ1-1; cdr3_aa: CASSENDLYTEAFF
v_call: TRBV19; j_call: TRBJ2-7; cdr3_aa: CASRVGGDSYEQYF
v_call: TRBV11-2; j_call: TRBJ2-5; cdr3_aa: CASSPSETQYF
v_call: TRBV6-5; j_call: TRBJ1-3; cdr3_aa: CASRGDASSGNTIYF
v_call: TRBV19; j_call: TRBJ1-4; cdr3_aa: CASSIQGLVTNEKLFF